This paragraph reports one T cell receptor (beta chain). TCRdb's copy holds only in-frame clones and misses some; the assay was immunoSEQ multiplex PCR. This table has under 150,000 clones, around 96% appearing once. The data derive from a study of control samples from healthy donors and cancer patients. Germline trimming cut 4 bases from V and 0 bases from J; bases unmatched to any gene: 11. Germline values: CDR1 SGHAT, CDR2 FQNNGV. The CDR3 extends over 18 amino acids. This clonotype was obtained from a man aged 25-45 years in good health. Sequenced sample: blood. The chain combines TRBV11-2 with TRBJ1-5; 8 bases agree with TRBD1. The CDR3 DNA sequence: TGTGCCAGCAGCTCTCCCGGACAGGGAGCAGATAGCAATCAGCCCCAGCATTTT. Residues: CASSSPGQGADSNQPQHF.